The TCR beta chain under discussion was sequenced for a study of T cells after yellow fever vaccination. The overall study: Libraries from low-cell-number fractions were prepared with the SMART-Seq v4 Ultra Low Input RNA kit. Study-level results: CD4 and CD8 compartments shared a small share of clonotypes, likely from convergent recombination. Reappearing after the booster were most of the clones from primary vaccination (less than 97% CD4, 85% to 90% CD8).

Template switching by 5'RACE produced TCR cDNA, adding a universal primer site and UMIs. TCRdb independently ran MiXCR on the 5' RACE reads; one entry per CDR3 protein. Altogether about 430,000 distinct CDR3 sequences are present, around 20% being singletons, with the ten largest covering 18%. A remark on this clonotype: Its cognate antigen is unknown.

This specimen consisted of PBMCs, obtained before the yellow fever booster vaccination. This sequence originates from a man between 18 and 29 years old who received the YFV17D yellow fever vaccine.

CDR3 nucleotides: TGTGCCAGCAGTGCGGGTTCCCAAGAGACCCAGTACTTC. Protein: CASSAGSQETQYF. J is TRBJ2-5 and V is TRBV6-1, with D hard to call. Germline V CDR1 and CDR2: MNHNS, SASEGT. The V gene lost 4 bases and the J gene lost 1 base, with 7 bases spanning the gap. This CDR3 spans 13 amino acids.